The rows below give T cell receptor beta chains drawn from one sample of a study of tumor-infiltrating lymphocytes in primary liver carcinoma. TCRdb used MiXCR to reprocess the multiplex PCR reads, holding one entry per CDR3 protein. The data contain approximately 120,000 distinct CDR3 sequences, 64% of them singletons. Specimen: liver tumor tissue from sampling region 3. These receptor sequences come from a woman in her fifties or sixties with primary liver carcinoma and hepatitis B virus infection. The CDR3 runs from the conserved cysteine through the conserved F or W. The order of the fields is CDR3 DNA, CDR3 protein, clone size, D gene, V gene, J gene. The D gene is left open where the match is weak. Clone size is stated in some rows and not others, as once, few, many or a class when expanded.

cdr3_nt: TGTAGCGGCCGCGGGGAGCCCACCACCTCCTACGAGCAGTACTTC
cdr3_aa: CSGRGEPTTSYEQYF
clone_size: .
d_call: .
v_call: TRBV29-1
j_call: TRBJ2-7

cdr3_nt: TGTGCTTCCCGAACAGAGGGAGTGACCGGGGAGCTGTTTTTT
cdr3_aa: CASRTEGVTGELFF
clone_size: .
d_call: .
v_call: TRBV9
j_call: TRBJ2-2

cdr3_nt: TGTGACAGCAGCGTCCGGGATTCCTACTACGATCAGTACTTC
cdr3_aa: CDSSVRDSYYDQYF
clone_size: .
d_call: .
v_call: TRBV6-1
j_call: TRBJ2-7

cdr3_nt: TGTGCCACCAGTGATTCGACTAGCGGGGGAATGGGATACTATGAGCAGTTCTTC
cdr3_aa: CATSDSTSGGMGYYEQFF
clone_size: .
d_call: TRBD2
v_call: TRBV24-1
j_call: TRBJ2-1

cdr3_nt: TGTGCCAGGAGCTACCTACAGGGACCGTCCTACGAACAGTACTTC
cdr3_aa: CARSYLQGPSYEQYF
clone_size: .
d_call: .
v_call: TRBV11-1
j_call: TRBJ2-7

cdr3_nt: TGTGCCTGGAGTGATAGCGGGACGATCACAGATACGCAGTATTTT
cdr3_aa: CAWSDSGTITDTQYF
clone_size: .
d_call: TRBD2
v_call: TRBV30
j_call: TRBJ2-3

cdr3_nt: TGTGCCAACAGCGACGGGACAGGGGGAATAGATACGCAGTATTTT
cdr3_aa: CANSDGTGGIDTQYF
clone_size: .
d_call: TRBD1
v_call: TRBV6-6
j_call: TRBJ2-3

cdr3_nt: TGCAGTGCTACCCTCCAAGGGTGGTCCTCGGGTTACTTC
cdr3_aa: CSATLQGWSSGYF
clone_size: .
d_call: .
v_call: TRBV20-1
j_call: TRBJ2-7

cdr3_nt: TGCAGCGTCGCCCGGGACTCTCTAGAGTCGAACACTGAAGCTTTCTTT
cdr3_aa: CSVARDSLESNTEAFF
clone_size: many
d_call: .
v_call: TRBV29-1
j_call: TRBJ1-1

cdr3_nt: TGTGGCAGCAGGGCTCGACAGGGATTGGACATTGAAGCTTTCTTT
cdr3_aa: CGSRARQGLDIEAFF
clone_size: .
d_call: TRBD1
v_call: TRBV28
j_call: TRBJ1-1

cdr3_nt: TGTGCCAGCAGCCCCGGGTGGACAGGGGTTGTTACCGGGGAGCTGTTTTTT
cdr3_aa: CASSPGWTGVVTGELFF
clone_size: many
d_call: TRBD1
v_call: TRBV11-2
j_call: TRBJ2-2

cdr3_nt: TGTGCCAGCAGTTTATTCCCGGACAGGGCTTCCAAACTAGCCAAAAACATTCAGTACTTC
cdr3_aa: CASSLFPDRASKLAKNIQYF
clone_size: few
d_call: TRBD1
v_call: TRBV28
j_call: TRBJ2-4

cdr3_nt: TGTGCCAGCAGCTTGGCCCCCGGGGGCTACGAGCAGTATTTC
cdr3_aa: CASSLAPGGYEQYF
clone_size: .
d_call: .
v_call: TRBV5-8
j_call: TRBJ2-7

cdr3_nt: TGCAGTGCTAGAGTGGGGGGGACCGGGGAGCTGTTTTTT
cdr3_aa: CSARVGGTGELFF
clone_size: .
d_call: TRBD2
v_call: TRBV20-1
j_call: TRBJ2-2

cdr3_nt: TGTGTCAGCAGCTGGGGGGTCAAGAGTTCCACCGGGGAGCTGTTTTTT
cdr3_aa: CVSSWGVKSSTGELFF
clone_size: .
d_call: .
v_call: TRBV5-6
j_call: TRBJ2-2

cdr3_nt: TGTGCCAGCAGCCAAGAGCCCCGGACTAGCGGGGGAATCAATGAGCATTCCTTC
cdr3_aa: CASSQEPRTSGGINEHSF
clone_size: .
d_call: TRBD2
v_call: TRBV4-2
j_call: TRBJ2-1

cdr3_nt: TGTGCCAGCAGCTTGGGCCAGGGCTCCTACAATGAGCAGCTCTTC
cdr3_aa: CASSLGQGSYNEQLF
clone_size: .
d_call: .
v_call: TRBV7-9
j_call: TRBJ2-1

cdr3_nt: TGTGCCAGCAGTTTGCACCTAGCGGGCCTCTCCTACGAGCAGTACTTC
cdr3_aa: CASSLHLAGLSYEQYF
clone_size: .
d_call: TRBD2
v_call: TRBV28
j_call: TRBJ2-7

cdr3_nt: TGTGCCAGGAGCTTCAGCGTATTCACCGGGGAGCTGTTTTTC
cdr3_aa: CARSFSVFTGELFF
clone_size: .
d_call: .
v_call: TRBV11-2
j_call: TRBJ2-2

cdr3_nt: TGTGCCAGCAGCCAAGCGGAACGGGACAGGGCGTACAATGAGCAGTTCTTC
cdr3_aa: CASSQAERDRAYNEQFF
clone_size: many
d_call: TRBD1
v_call: TRBV4-2
j_call: TRBJ2-1

cdr3_nt: TGCGCCAGCAACCTTGCCCAGCGTAACACAGATATGCAGTATTTT
cdr3_aa: CASNLAQRNTDMQYF
clone_size: .
d_call: .
v_call: TRBV4-1
j_call: TRBJ2-3

cdr3_nt: TGCGCCAGCAGCCACCCAGGACAATACCAAAGAGTATATGGCTACACCTTC
cdr3_aa: CASSHPGQYQRVYGYTF
clone_size: many
d_call: .
v_call: TRBV4-1
j_call: TRBJ1-2

cdr3_nt: TGTGCCAGCAGTGACCATTTATCGCGATCGTGCGAGCAGTACTTC
cdr3_aa: CASSDHLSRSCEQYF
clone_size: .
d_call: .
v_call: TRBV6-2/TRBV6-3
j_call: TRBJ2-7

cdr3_nt: TGTGCCACCGGGTCCGGGTGCGAGAAGTACTTC
cdr3_aa: CATGSGCEKYF
clone_size: .
d_call: .
v_call: TRBV2
j_call: TRBJ2-7

cdr3_nt: TGTGCCAGCAGCCGAACCGAGCCAGGGGTGAACTATGGCTACGCCTTC
cdr3_aa: CASSRTEPGVNYGYAF
clone_size: .
d_call: .
v_call: TRBV11-2
j_call: TRBJ1-2

cdr3_nt: TGTGCCAGCTTTAGAGATACGCAGTATTTT
cdr3_aa: CASFRDTQYF
clone_size: .
d_call: .
v_call: TRBV11-2
j_call: TRBJ2-3

cdr3_nt: TGTGCCAGCAGTTCGGGACAGGGTCGACCCCACAATGAGCAGTTCTTC
cdr3_aa: CASSSGQGRPHNEQFF
clone_size: few
d_call: TRBD1
v_call: TRBV28
j_call: TRBJ2-1

cdr3_nt: TGTGCCAGCAGTTTATCTGTGATAGGGGCCTGTAACTTC
cdr3_aa: CASSLSVIGACNF
clone_size: .
d_call: .
v_call: TRBV12-3/TRBV12-4
j_call: TRBJ2-5

cdr3_nt: TGCGCCAGCAGCCTCAATCCGCACCTAGCGGAGGGGTTCTTC
cdr3_aa: CASSLNPHLAEGFF
clone_size: .
d_call: TRBD2
v_call: TRBV5-1
j_call: TRBJ2-1

cdr3_nt: TGTGCCAGCAGTTTCAAGGGGGTTAGCAATCAGCCCCAGCATTTT
cdr3_aa: CASSFKGVSNQPQHF
clone_size: many
d_call: .
v_call: TRBV28
j_call: TRBJ1-5

cdr3_nt: TGTGCCATCAACACACTAGCAGGAAGGGGGGAGACCCAGTACTTC
cdr3_aa: CAINTLAGRGETQYF
clone_size: .
d_call: .
v_call: TRBV12-3/TRBV12-4
j_call: TRBJ2-5

cdr3_nt: TGTGCCATCAACTCAAGGGGCGGAAAAAACTATGGCTACACCTTC
cdr3_aa: CAINSRGGKNYGYTF
clone_size: many
d_call: .
v_call: TRBV10-3
j_call: TRBJ1-2

cdr3_nt: TGTGCTAGCACCCGTGGGGGACCTCTTCCAAACAATGAGCAGTCCTTC
cdr3_aa: CASTRGGPLPNNEQSF
clone_size: .
d_call: .
v_call: TRBV5-4
j_call: TRBJ2-1

cdr3_nt: TGTGCCAGCAGCCATTCCGCGACTGTGGAGGGGCAAGAGACCCAGTACTTC
cdr3_aa: CASSHSATVEGQETQYF
clone_size: .
d_call: .
v_call: TRBV9
j_call: TRBJ2-5

cdr3_nt: TGTGCCAGCAGCTTAGAGGGTGGGGGGGTGTGTTCACCCCTCCATTTT
cdr3_aa: CASSLEGGGVCSPLHF
clone_size: once
d_call: .
v_call: TRBV11-2
j_call: TRBJ1-6

cdr3_nt: TGCAGCGTCGGCGGGACTAGCGGGAGGAATGAGCAGTTCTTC
cdr3_aa: CSVGGTSGRNEQFF
clone_size: .
d_call: TRBD2
v_call: TRBV29-1
j_call: TRBJ2-1

cdr3_nt: TGTGCCAGCAGCCAACGGGATGAGCAGTTCTTC
cdr3_aa: CASSQRDEQFF
clone_size: many
d_call: .
v_call: TRBV16
j_call: TRBJ2-1

cdr3_nt: TGTGCCAACAGCTTAAAGGTTCAGGGAAGGAAGAACACCGGGGAGCTGTTTTTT
cdr3_aa: CANSLKVQGRKNTGELFF
clone_size: .
d_call: .
v_call: TRBV11-1
j_call: TRBJ2-2

cdr3_nt: TGTGCCACCAGTCCCCTTTCCTACGAGCAGTACTTC
cdr3_aa: CATSPLSYEQYF
clone_size: .
d_call: .
v_call: TRBV2
j_call: TRBJ2-7

cdr3_nt: TGTGCCAGCAGTTACCGGGGAGAGGCAAGCGAGCCCCAGCATTTT
cdr3_aa: CASSYRGEASEPQHF
clone_size: .
d_call: .
v_call: TRBV28
j_call: TRBJ1-5

cdr3_nt: TGTGGCATCGGACAGCACTCCTACGAGCAGTACTTC
cdr3_aa: CGIGQHSYEQYF
clone_size: .
d_call: .
v_call: TRBV6-1
j_call: TRBJ2-7

cdr3_nt: TGTGCCGGCAGCCGAATCAGGGGCGGGAACACTGAAGTTTTCTTT
cdr3_aa: CAGSRIRGGNTEVFF
clone_size: few
d_call: .
v_call: TRBV11-2
j_call: TRBJ1-1

cdr3_nt: TGTGCCTGGAGTGTGGGACAAGGGTACTACAATGAGCAGCTCTTC
cdr3_aa: CAWSVGQGYYNEQLF
clone_size: few
d_call: .
v_call: TRBV30
j_call: TRBJ2-1

cdr3_nt: TGCAGTGCTAGATCGACTAGCGGGAGCTACAATGAGCAGTTCTTC
cdr3_aa: CSARSTSGSYNEQFF
clone_size: .
d_call: TRBD2
v_call: TRBV20-1
j_call: TRBJ2-1

cdr3_nt: TGTGCCAGCAGTCTAGGCGGACAGGGTAGTGGCACAGATACGCAGTATTTT
cdr3_aa: CASSLGGQGSGTDTQYF
clone_size: .
d_call: TRBD1
v_call: TRBV28
j_call: TRBJ2-3

cdr3_nt: TGTGCCAGCAGCGAGACGGGGGGCGAGGGCAATCAGCCCCAGCATTTT
cdr3_aa: CASSETGGEGNQPQHF
clone_size: many
d_call: .
v_call: TRBV5-6
j_call: TRBJ1-5

cdr3_nt: TGTGCCAGCAGTTTAGCGACAGGGACTGGAGCTTTCTTT
cdr3_aa: CASSLATGTGAFF
clone_size: .
d_call: TRBD1
v_call: TRBV12-3/TRBV12-4
j_call: TRBJ1-1

cdr3_nt: TGTGCCAGTAGCCGGACTAGCGAAGAGACCAAGTACTTC
cdr3_aa: CASSRTSEETKYF
clone_size: .
d_call: TRBD2
v_call: TRBV6-2/TRBV6-3
j_call: TRBJ2-5

cdr3_nt: TGCAGCGTCGGGACTAGCGGAGTAAATACGCAGTATTTT
cdr3_aa: CSVGTSGVNTQYF
clone_size: .
d_call: TRBD2
v_call: TRBV29-1
j_call: TRBJ2-3

cdr3_nt: TGCAGCGCTGGCCTGGGGGGCGACAAGCAGTACTTC
cdr3_aa: CSAGLGGDKQYF
clone_size: .
d_call: .
v_call: TRBV29-1
j_call: TRBJ2-7

cdr3_nt: TGTGCCAGCAGTGACAGGGGCTGGAGCTCCTACGAGCAGTACTTC
cdr3_aa: CASSDRGWSSYEQYF
clone_size: few
d_call: TRBD1
v_call: TRBV28
j_call: TRBJ2-7